Shown below are 5 T cell receptor beta chains from a single sample sequenced in a study of blood T cell repertoires in COVID-19. The assay was immunoSEQ multiplex PCR, and TCRdb's table has in-frame clones only and misses some. The table has 45,000 to 60,000 clones, just under 80% seen once; the top ten hold about 15%. The sample consisted of peripheral blood. The origin of the receptors is a human donor with active or convalescent COVID-19. The donor label of this sample is uncertain.

The J gene is TRBJ2-3, the V gene TRBV4-3, with D perhaps TRBD2 (6 bases). With 1 base removed from V and 4 bases from J, the gap between germline ends came to 9 bases. CDR1 is LGHNA, CDR2 YSLEER, per germline. The CDR3 has 14 amino acids. The CDR3: CASSQGPGADTQYF. CDR3 bases: TGCGCCAGCAGCCAAGGTCCGGGGGCAGATACGCAGTATTTT.

The rearrangement joins TRBV3-1 (or the pseudogene TRBV3-2) to TRBJ1-2; TRBD1 agrees at 9 bases. Germline V CDR1 and CDR2: LGHDT, YNNKEL (reference sequence). This CDR3 contains 16 residues. Germline trimming cut 3 bases from V and 6 bases from J; bases unmatched to any gene: 11. Here the CDR3 DNA reads TGTGCCAGCAGCCAGGGAACGACAGGGGGTAAAGATGGCTACACCTTC. Protein product: CASSQGTTGGKDGYTF.

The CDR3 DNA reads TGTGCCAGCAGCTTACATCTAGCGTCTGAAGATACGCAGTATTTT. Protein: CASSLHLASEDTQYF. V and J are TRBV13 and TRBJ2-3; D is perhaps TRBD2 (6 bases). The germline V gene has CDR1 PRHDT and CDR2 FYEKMQ (reference sequence). This CDR3 region has 15 residues. Between the trimmed V and J ends, which lost 2 bases and 5 bases, there was a span of 14 bases.

The gene calls are TRBV19 and TRBJ2-3; TRBD2 matches at 7 bases. Trimming cost V 1 base and J 0 bases; bases outside gene matches: 4. Germline assignment: CDR1 LNHDA and CDR2 SQIVND (reference sequence). There are 16 residues in the CDR3. CDR3 in DNA: TGTGCCAGTAGTATAGTGGGGAGGGAGAGCACAGATACGCAGTATTTT. Translation gives CASSIVGRESTDTQYF.

A few counts support this clone. The J gene is TRBJ1-2, the V gene TRBV4-2; D is possibly TRBD1 (6 bases). With 0 bases removed from V and 4 bases from J, the gap between germline ends came to 18 bases. The CDR3 totals 17 residues. CDR1 and CDR2 from the germline V gene are LGHNA and YNFKEQ. CDR3 in DNA: TGTGCCAGCAGCCAAGAGATAGGGGGGGCTAGCACCTATGGCTACACCTTC. Translating it yields CASSQEIGGASTYGYTF.